Each of the 18 T cell receptor beta chains below was sequenced from the same sample in a study of cytomegalovirus exposure and HLA in healthy donors. The PCR ran on 60 Vbeta and 13 Jbeta primers. The protocol was immunoSEQ multiplex PCR, while the TCRdb copy is restricted to in-frame clones and leaves out a portion. The sample has some 110,000 clones; 71% are singletons. The source material was PBMCs. Receptors were obtained from a female donor in good health and CMV-seronegative.

The rearrangement uses TRBV21-1 and TRBJ2-7; the D call TRBD2 from the table was never checked on the DNA. TRBV21-1 is designated a pseudogene. The CDR3 runs 13 residues. The CDR3 bases are TGTGCCAGCAGCCGACTAGCAGCCTACGAGCAGTACTTC. Encoded protein: CASSRLAAYEQYF.

The V gene is TRBV5-1, the J gene TRBJ1-6; no firm D call. Deletions cut 2 bases from V and 7 bases from J, with 7 bases between. Germline CDR1 and CDR2: SGHRS and YFSETQ. The CDR3 is made up of 13 amino acids. The CDR3 here is CASSFSENSPLHF. For the CDR3, the DNA is TGCGCCAGCAGCTTTTCGGAGAATTCACCCCTCCACTTT.

The J gene is TRBJ2-7, the V gene TRBV5-1, with 10 bases identical to TRBD2. CDR3 length equals 15 residues. Germline V gene data show CDR1 as SGHRS and CDR2 as YFSETQ. V trimming: 0 bases; J trimming: 3 bases; junction bases outside the gene matches: 3. The CDR3 bases are TGCGCCAGCAGCTTGGCAACTAGCGGGATCTACGAGCAGTACTTC. It encodes CASSLATSGIYEQYF.

The CDR3 bases are TGTGCCAGCAGTTATGAATTCCGGGACAGGGGGCCGACGGCCAGGTATCAGCCCCAGCATTTT. It is translated as CASSYEFRDRGPTARYQPQHF. The rearrangement uses TRBV28 and TRBJ1-5; the match to TRBD1 covers 12 bases. CDR3 length: 21 amino acids. The junction had 21 bases not matched to a gene; V was cut back by 4 bases and J by 5 bases. Germline V CDR1 and CDR2: MDHEN, SYDVKM.

The J gene is TRBJ2-7, the V gene TRBV7-2; 10 bases line up with TRBD1. The germline CDR1 and CDR2 sequences are SGHTA and FQGNSA. V lost 0 bases and J lost 4; bases outside the gene matches: 3. CDR3 size: 15 residues. The CDR3 DNA follows: TGTGCCAGCAGCTTAGCGCAGGACAGGGGGTACGAGCAGTACTTC. This encodes CASSLAQDRGYEQYF.

This clone came up a few times. This chain joins TRBV6-1 and TRBJ1-6; possible D gene TRBD1, 5 bases. The V gene's germline CDR1 is MNHNS and CDR2 SASEGT. The CDR3 runs 12 residues. V shed 4 bases and J shed 10 bases, with 8 bases lying between them. The chain's CDR3 is CASSAGSSPLHF. The CDR3 nucleotides read TGTGCCAGCAGTGCAGGGTCCTCACCCCTCCACTTT.

The chain combines TRBV19 with TRBJ1-4, with D tentatively TRBD1 (6 bases). The CDR3 has 13 amino acids. Trimming took 4 bases from V and 7 from J, leaving 10 bases between them. Germline CDR1 and CDR2: LNHDA and SQIVND (reference sequence). CDR3: CASSRTVGEKLFF. Written as DNA, the CDR3 is TGTGCCAGTAGTAGGACAGTAGGTGAAAAACTGTTTTTT.

This chain's CDR3 is CASSQTGGVYTDTQYF. The CDR3 DNA is TGTGCCAGCAGCCAAACGGGAGGGGTTTACACAGATACGCAGTATTTT. The chain is built from TRBV7-9 and TRBJ2-3; TRBD2 agrees at 8 bases. CDR3 length equals 16 residues. Germline CDR1 SEHNR, CDR2 FQNEAQ (reference sequence). V lost 5 bases to trimming and J lost 2 bases; unmatched junction nucleotides: 9.

The chain employs TRBV28 and TRBJ2-7; the D gene is possibly TRBD1 (6 bases). The CDR3 length is 14 residues. V lost 6 bases to trimming and J lost 1 base, with 13 bases between them. Germline V gene data show CDR1 as MDHEN and CDR2 as SYDVKM. CDR3 DNA: TGTGCCAGCAGCCGAACAGGGTCTTCCTACGAGCAGTACTTC. Translated, it gives CASSRTGSSYEQYF. The variable domain in full, completed from reference TRBV28 and TRBJ2-7, reads DVKVTQSSRYLVKRTGEKVFLECVQDMDHENMFWYRQDPGLGLRLIYFSYDVKMKEKGDIPEGYSVSREKKERFSLILESASTNQTSMYLCASSRTGSSYEQYFGPGTRLTVT.

V is TRBV29-1 and J is TRBJ2-3, with a weak D call TRBD2 (5 bases). The CDR3 sequence is 14 residues long. Germline V CDR1 and CDR2: SQVTM, ANQGSEA. V was cut by 2 bases and J by 4 bases, with 13 bases left in between. The chain's CDR3 is CSVEPSGVADTQYF. The DNA of the CDR3 is TGCAGCGTTGAACCCTCCGGGGTCGCAGATACGCAGTATTTT.

The V call is TRBV7-9, the J call TRBJ2-5, with TRBD1 matching 7 bases. The CDR3 is made up of 16 amino acids. Germline V CDR1 and CDR2: SEHNR, FQNEAQ (reference sequence). J was trimmed by 2 bases and V by 5 bases; bases with no gene match: 11. CDR3 DNA sequence: TGTGCCAGCAGCCCAGGGGGTTGGCAGGGACAAGAGACCCAGTACTTC. Amino acids: CASSPGGWQGQETQYF.

The rearrangement uses TRBV30 and TRBJ1-2; D remains unclear. Deletions cut 2 bases from V and 4 bases from J, with 11 bases between. The CDR3 is 13 amino acids. Per germline, CDR1 GTSNPN and CDR2 SVGIG (reference sequence). DNA for the CDR3: TGTGCCTGGAGTTCCAACGGGGTCTATGGCTACACCTTC. Translation: CAWSSNGVYGYTF.

The chain couples TRBV2 to TRBJ2-7, with TRBD2 matching over 10 bases. Germline V gene lookup returns CDR1 SNHLY and CDR2 FYNNEI. Losses at the gene ends were 7 bases for V and 2 bases for J; bases not matched to a gene: 8. There are 15 residues in the CDR3. The CDR3 is CASNPILAGAYEQYF. CDR3 bases: TGTGCCAGCAACCCCATCCTAGCGGGAGCCTACGAGCAGTACTTC.

V and J are TRBV7-2 and TRBJ2-3; 7 nucleotides agree with TRBD2. In germline, CDR1 is SGHTA, CDR2 FQGNSA. J was trimmed by 4 bases and V by 5 bases; bases with no gene match: 12. CDR3 length: 16 residues. This CDR3 reads CASSHRTSVFSDTQYF. The CDR3 nucleotides are TGTGCCAGCAGCCATCGGACTAGTGTATTCTCAGATACGCAGTATTTT.

V usage is TRBV7-2 and J usage is TRBJ2-3; no definite D call. The CDR3 is 16 residues long. Trimming pared 1 base from V and 3 bases from J, leaving 14 bases between. Germline loops: CDR1 SGHTA, CDR2 FQGNSA. CDR3 in amino acids: CASSLDPPRGTDTQYF. As DNA, the CDR3 is TGTGCCAGCAGCTTAGATCCCCCGAGAGGAACAGATACGCAGTATTTT.

The chain combines TRBV29-1 with TRBJ2-5; 9 bases line up with TRBD2. V dropped 8 bases and J dropped 3; count of bases not matched to a gene: 7. CDR1 and CDR2 (germline): SQVTM, ANQGSEA. The CDR3 loop spans 13 amino acids. In nucleotides, the CDR3 is TGCAGCCCCCTTAGCGGGAGAGAAGAGACCCAGTACTTC. It is translated as CSPLSGREETQYF.

This clone was picked up one time. This chain links TRBV5-8 with TRBJ2-1; 7 nucleotides agree with TRBD1. The CDR3 loop spans 16 amino acids. CDR1 is SGHTS, CDR2 YDEGEE, per germline. V shed 2 bases, J shed 0 bases, and the junction held 5 bases outside the gene matches. The CDR3 sequence is CASSFYRGRSYNEQFF. CDR3 coding DNA: TGTGCCAGCAGCTTTTACAGGGGTCGCTCCTACAATGAGCAGTTCTTC. Together with reference TRBV5-8 and TRBJ2-1, the CDR3 gives the full variable domain: EAGVTQSPTHLIKTRGQQATLRCSPISGHTSVYWYQQALGLGLQFLLWYDEGEERNRGNFPPRFSGRQFPNYSSELNVNALELEDSALYLCASSFYRGRSYNEQFFGPGTRLTVL.

This clone was counted only a few times. The V and J genes are TRBV12-5 and TRBJ1-1, with TRBD1 identical over 8 bases. This CDR3 has 12 residues. J gave up 4 bases and V 6 bases, and 1 base lay outside the gene matches. CDR1 is LGHNT, CDR2 FRNRAP, per germline. CDR3 bases: TGTGCTAGTGGCAGGGGGCCCACTGAAGCTTTCTTT. Its protein product is CASGRGPTEAFF.